The 30 T cell receptor beta chains given below trace back to one sample, sequenced in a study of blood T cell repertoires in COVID-19. Clones were sequenced by immunoSEQ multiplex PCR, and TCRdb holds only the in-frame ones, with some missing. The top ten clones hold 1.3% of a sample with some 300,000 clones, about 87% of them seen once. Sequencing was performed on peripheral blood. The receptors derive from a man in his 70s with acute or convalescent COVID-19.

The chain joins TRBV27 to TRBJ1-2, with 10 bases that match TRBD1. From germline, CDR1 is MNHEY and CDR2 SMNVEV (reference sequence). After removal of 5 bases from V and 7 bases from J, the junction contained 10 bases not matched to a gene. The CDR3 is made up of 15 amino acids. The CDR3 reads CASSREDRGRSGYTF. CDR3 coding DNA: TGTGCCAGCAGTCGAGAAGACAGGGGGCGAAGTGGCTACACCTTC.

The chain recombines TRBV28 with TRBJ1-2, with TRBD1 identical over 9 bases. Germline V lookup: CDR1 MDHEN, CDR2 SYDVKM. The CDR3 contains 13 residues. Germline trimming cut 7 bases from V and 8 bases from J; bases unmatched to any gene: 8. The CDR3 sequence is CASIDRGESGYTF. CDR3 coding DNA: TGTGCCAGCATCGACAGGGGGGAGAGCGGCTACACCTTC.

J is TRBJ1-6 and V is TRBV19, with 10 nucleotides matching TRBD1. Germline CDR1 is LNHDA and CDR2 is SQIVND (reference sequence). The V and J ends lost 6 bases and 8 bases, in that order; junction bases with no gene match: 10. CDR3 length equals 16 residues. The CDR3 DNA sequence: TGTGCCAGTAGCCTCGACAGGGGGCAGCCGCATTCACCCCTCCACTTT. Translation gives CASSLDRGQPHSPLHF.

The chain recombines TRBV6-2 or TRBV6-3 with TRBJ2-1; D remains ambiguous. This CDR3 spans 12 amino acids. Germline assignment: CDR1 MNHEY and CDR2 SVGEGT. Trimming stripped 5 bases from V and 5 bases from J, with 7 bases between. The CDR3 reads CASSRLDNEQFF. The DNA for the CDR3 is TGTGCCAGCAGTCGACTGGACAATGAGCAGTTCTTC.

The CDR3 spells CASRPWGGLGNQPQHF. DNA for the CDR3: TGTGCCAGCAGACCATGGGGGGGGCTGGGCAATCAGCCCCAGCATTTT. The chain couples TRBV28 to TRBJ1-5; D is possibly TRBD1 (6 bases). The CDR3 loop spans 16 amino acids. The V and J ends lost 6 bases and 2 bases respectively, with 17 bases between them. Germline CDR1 and CDR2: MDHEN and SYDVKM.

The CDR3 loop is CASNSRRGQGSGANVLTF. Written as DNA, the CDR3 is TGTGCCAGCAACTCCCGGCGGGGGCAAGGCTCTGGGGCCAACGTCCTGACTTTC. This chain uses TRBV7-2 with TRBJ2-6; D possibly corresponds to TRBD2 (7 bases). From germline, CDR1 is SGHTA and CDR2 FQGNSA. Trimming took off 7 bases at V and 0 bases at J, with 19 bases between the two ends. The length of the CDR3 is 18 residues.

This chain uses TRBV7-2 with TRBJ2-1, with a weak D call TRBD1 (6 bases). CDR1 is SGHTA and CDR2 is FQGNSA in the germline V gene. The CDR3 consists of 15 residues. The ends were cut back, 2 bases at V and 0 bases at J, with 8 bases in the middle. In nucleotides, the CDR3 is TGTGCCAGCAGCTTACAGGGGCTCTCCTACAATGAGCAGTTCTTC. This translates into CASSLQGLSYNEQFF.

The V and J genes are TRBV9 and TRBJ2-7, with 8 bases aligning to TRBD1. CDR1 is SGDLS, CDR2 YYNGEE, per germline. Unmatched junction bases numbered 19, after V lost 3 bases and J lost 2 bases. CDR3 length: 19 amino acids. DNA of the CDR3: TGTGCCAGCAGCGAGAGGCCCGACTCGGGACAGGCGCTTGCCTACGAGCAGTACTTC. Translating it yields CASSERPDSGQALAYEQYF.

This chain connects TRBV29-1 to TRBJ2-1; D is undetermined. V lost 4 bases and J lost 6, with 7 bases in between. This CDR3 contains 11 residues. Per the germline V gene, CDR1 is SQVTM and CDR2 is ANQGSEA. Written as DNA, the CDR3 is TGCAGCGTTGTTAGCACCAATGAGCAGTTCTTC. This codes for CSVVSTNEQFF.

V gene TRBV7-2 combines with J gene TRBJ1-1; no clear D. Germline-derived CDR1 and CDR2 are SGHTA and FQGNSA. V dropped 1 base and J dropped 1 base, with 10 bases sitting between them. The CDR3 totals 15 residues. The CDR3 DNA is TGTGCCAGCAGCTTAGGATCTGGCGGGAACACTGAAGCTTTCTTT. Residues: CASSLGSGGNTEAFF.

V is TRBV2 and J is TRBJ2-1; TRBD2 matches 15 bases. Germline V gives CDR1 SNHLY, CDR2 FYNNEI. The CDR3 contains 13 residues. The CDR3 nucleotides are TGTACCTCGGGACTAGCGGGAGGTGGAGAGCAGTTCTTC. It specifies CTSGLAGGGEQFF.

This chain uses TRBV11-3 with TRBJ2-7; 9 nucleotides line up with TRBD1. CDR1 SGHNT and CDR2 YENEEA come from the germline V gene. The junction had 13 bases not matched to a gene; V was cut back by 1 base and J by 6 bases. The CDR3 loop spans 17 amino acids. For the CDR3, the DNA is TGTGCCAGCAGCTTAGGTTCGGGGACAGGGCTTTTATCCGAGCAGTACTTC. It translates to CASSLGSGTGLLSEQYF.

On this clone: The sample contains more than one DNA sequence encoding this CDR3. The rearrangement joins TRBV29-1 to TRBJ2-3; tentative D call: TRBD1 (6 bases). The CDR3 has 12 amino acids. Deletions cut 6 bases from V and 3 bases from J, with 10 bases between. Germline V lookup: CDR1 SQVTM, CDR2 ANQGSEA. The CDR3 sequence is CSVGRGTDTQYF. DNA for the CDR3: TGCAGCGTGGGAAGGGGGACAGATACGCAGTATTTT.

The chain joins TRBV18 to TRBJ2-1, with 7 bases identical to TRBD1. V trimming: 2 bases; J trimming: 9 bases; junction bases outside the gene matches: 16. This CDR3 spans 17 amino acids. Germline V gene lookup returns CDR1 KGHSH and CDR2 LQKENI. CDR3 protein: CASSPSGFRTGLGEQFF. CDR3 nucleotides: TGTGCCAGCTCACCAAGTGGTTTCCGGACAGGTCTTGGTGAGCAGTTCTTC.

The J gene is TRBJ1-5, the V gene TRBV20-1; 7 bases map to TRBD1. Germline values: CDR1 DFQATT, CDR2 SNEGSKA (reference sequence). There are 14 residues in the CDR3. V dropped 3 bases and J dropped 1; count of bases not matched to a gene: 3. Here the CDR3 reads CSASKGASNQPQHF. Here the CDR3 DNA reads TGCAGTGCTAGTAAGGGGGCGAGCAATCAGCCCCAGCATTTT.

This clone was seen more than once but under ten times. This chain's CDR3 is CASSHSSGVGFEQFF. The CDR3 nucleotides read TGTGCCAGCAGCCACTCTAGCGGGGTTGGGTTTGAGCAGTTCTTC. The chain employs TRBV5-8 and TRBJ2-1; 9 positions match TRBD2. V trimming: 4 bases; J trimming: 9 bases; junction bases outside the gene matches: 11. Germline loops: CDR1 SGHTS, CDR2 YDEGEE. The CDR3 extends over 15 amino acids.

V gene TRBV5-1 combines with J gene TRBJ2-1; D is perhaps TRBD1 (5 bases). The CDR3 is 12 amino acids. V gave up 4 bases and J gave up 10 bases, with 12 bases separating them. The germline V gene has CDR1 SGHRS and CDR2 YFSETQ. In DNA form, the CDR3 reads TGCGCCAGCAGCCTACAGGATGAGGAGCAGTTCTTC. Protein: CASSLQDEEQFF.

This chain connects TRBV25-1 to TRBJ2-5; 11 nucleotides match TRBD2. V was clipped by 3 bases and J by 4 bases; unmatched bases: 4. Germline V CDR1 and CDR2: MGHDK, SYGVNS. This CDR3 region has 15 residues. DNA of the CDR3: TGTGCCAGCAGTGATCCCGGGACTAGCGGAGAGACCCAGTACTTC. Translation gives CASSDPGTSGETQYF.

The chain links TRBV24-1 to TRBJ2-2, with D perhaps matching TRBD2 (6 bases). In germline, CDR1 is KGHDR, CDR2 SFDVKD. Trimming removed 9 bases from V and 4 bases from J, with 8 bases in between. The CDR3 is made up of 12 amino acids. The CDR3 DNA reads TGTGCCACCTTTAGCGGCACCGGGGAGCTGTTTTTT. Protein product: CATFSGTGELFF.

This chain uses TRBV29-1 with TRBJ2-3; 9 nucleotides align to TRBD2. The CDR3 is 16 residues long. The germline V gene has CDR1 SQVTM and CDR2 ANQGSEA. Unmatched junction bases numbered 8, after V lost 3 bases and J lost 1 base. The chain's CDR3 is CSVDSAGGPGTDTQYF. In DNA, the CDR3 is TGCAGCGTTGACAGCGCGGGGGGGCCAGGCACAGATACGCAGTATTTT.

A note on this clone: The same CDR3 arises from other DNA sequences in this sample as well. The rearrangement joins TRBV5-1 to TRBJ1-6; no firm D call. With 7 bases removed from V and 5 bases from J, the gap between germline ends came to 7 bases. The germline CDR1 and CDR2 sequences are SGHRS and YFSETQ. The CDR3 has 12 residues. CDR3 DNA sequence: TGCGCCAGCTCCCGAGATAATTCACCCCTCCACTTT. Translation: CASSRDNSPLHF.

The rearrangement links TRBV7-2 to TRBJ2-3; D is ambiguous. In germline, CDR1 is SGHTA, CDR2 FQGNSA. CDR3 length: 14 amino acids. Trimming stripped 5 bases from V and 2 bases from J, with 11 bases between. The CDR3 spells CASSRGFSTDTQYF. Written as DNA, the CDR3 is TGTGCCAGCAGCCGCGGTTTTTCCACAGATACGCAGTATTTT.

This chain connects TRBV18 to TRBJ2-3, with D unresolved. V was shortened by 3 bases and J by 6 bases, with 16 bases between the two germline ends. The germline V gene encodes CDR1 KGHSH and CDR2 LQKENI. The CDR3 totals 15 residues. CDR3 coding DNA: TGTGCCAGCTCACCCCCGAGCCGTCGTTCGGATACGCAGTATTTT. As protein: CASSPPSRRSDTQYF.

The rearrangement uses TRBV7-2 and TRBJ1-2; D gene uncertain. V was pared by 1 base and J by 0 bases, with 6 bases between. The germline V gene encodes CDR1 SGHTA and CDR2 FQGNSA. The CDR3 contains 14 residues. CDR3 nucleotide sequence: TGTGCCAGCAGCTTAGACCAGACTAACTATGGCTACACCTTC. Protein product: CASSLDQTNYGYTF.

The rearrangement links TRBV10-3 to TRBJ2-2; D perhaps matches TRBD1 (6 bases). V was trimmed by 3 bases and J by 1 base, leaving 12 bases between them. CDR1 is ENHRY, CDR2 SYGVKD, per germline. This CDR3 is built from 16 residues. The CDR3 DNA reads TGTGCCATCAGTGAAATAGTGACAGGGAACACCGGGGAGCTGTTTTTT. As protein: CAISEIVTGNTGELFF.

The chain couples TRBV4-3 to TRBJ2-3; 12 nucleotides agree with TRBD2. The V gene end was trimmed by 5 bases and the J gene end by 2 bases; junction bases not matched to a gene: 5. The CDR3 totals 16 residues. The V gene's germline CDR1 is LGHNA and CDR2 YSLEER. DNA of the CDR3: TGCGCCAGCAGCTTCGGACTAGCGGGATCCACAGATACGCAGTATTTT. Translating it yields CASSFGLAGSTDTQYF.

The CDR3 reads CASMGQDRGNTIYF. The CDR3 DNA sequence: TGTGCCAGTATGGGACAGGATCGGGGAAACACCATATATTTT. The chain has TRBV19 and TRBJ1-3, with 8 bases aligning to TRBD1. CDR3 length equals 14 residues. V trimming: 7 bases; J trimming: 4 bases; junction bases outside the gene matches: 6. Germline lookup yields CDR1 LNHDA and CDR2 SQIVND (reference sequence).

This chain uses TRBV19 with TRBJ1-2; TRBD1 is a possible D gene (5 bases). The CDR3 runs 13 residues. V shed 7 bases and J shed 2 bases, with 11 bases lying between them. Germline loops: CDR1 LNHDA, CDR2 SQIVND (reference sequence). CDR3 coding DNA: TGTGCCAGTACCCCGGCAGGGAACTATGGCTACACCTTC. Translation: CASTPAGNYGYTF. Full variable domain (missing parts from reference TRBV19 and TRBJ1-2): DGGITQSPKYLFRKEGQNVTLSCEQNLNHDAMYWYRQDPGQGLRLIYYSQIVNDFQKGDIAEGYSVSREKKESFPLTVTSAQKNPTAFYLCASTPAGNYGYTFGSGTRLTVV.

The V and J genes are TRBV4-2 and TRBJ2-3; 8 positions match TRBD2. The CDR3 totals 11 residues. Germline CDR1 reads LGHNA; CDR2 reads YNFKEQ. CDR3 residues: CSSGGRDTQYF. CDR3 DNA: TGTAGTTCGGGGGGGCGTGATACGCAGTATTTT.

The V call is TRBV4-3, the J call TRBJ2-7; 10 bases align to TRBD1. Germline-derived CDR1 and CDR2 are LGHNA and YSLEER. V shed 3 bases and J 4 bases; nucleotides not matched to a gene: 6. CDR3 length: 15 amino acids. Here the CDR3 DNA reads TGCGCCAGCAGCCAGAGGACAGGGGGTGTGTACGAGCAGTACTTC. This gives the protein CASSQRTGGVYEQYF.